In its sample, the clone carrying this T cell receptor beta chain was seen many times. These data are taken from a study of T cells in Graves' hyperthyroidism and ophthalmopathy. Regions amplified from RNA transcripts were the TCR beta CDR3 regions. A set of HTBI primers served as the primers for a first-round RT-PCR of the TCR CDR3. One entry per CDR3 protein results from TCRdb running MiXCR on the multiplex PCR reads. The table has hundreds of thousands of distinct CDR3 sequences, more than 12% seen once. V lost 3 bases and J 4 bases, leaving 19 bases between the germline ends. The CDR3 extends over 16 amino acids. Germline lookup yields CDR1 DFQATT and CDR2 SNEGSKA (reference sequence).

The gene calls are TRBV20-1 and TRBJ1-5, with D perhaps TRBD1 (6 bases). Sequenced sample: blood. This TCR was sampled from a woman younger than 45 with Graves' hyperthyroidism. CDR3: CSARDPGQVGNQPQHF. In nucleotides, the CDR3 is TGCAGTGCTAGGGACCCGGGACAAGTTGGGAATCAGCCCCAGCATTTT.